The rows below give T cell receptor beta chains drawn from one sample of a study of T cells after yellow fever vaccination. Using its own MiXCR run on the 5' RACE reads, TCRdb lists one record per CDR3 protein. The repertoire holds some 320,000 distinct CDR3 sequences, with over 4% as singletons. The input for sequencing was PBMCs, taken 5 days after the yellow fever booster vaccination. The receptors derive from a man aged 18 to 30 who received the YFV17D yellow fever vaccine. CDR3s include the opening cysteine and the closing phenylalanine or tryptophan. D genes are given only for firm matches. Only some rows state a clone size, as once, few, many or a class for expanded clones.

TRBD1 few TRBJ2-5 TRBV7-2 CASSSGTALQETQYF TGTGCCAGCAGCTCGGGGACAGCCCTCCAAGAGACCCAGTACTTC
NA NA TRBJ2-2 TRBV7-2 CASSLIRTGELFF TGTGCCAGCAGCTTAATAAGAACCGGGGAGCTGTTTTTT
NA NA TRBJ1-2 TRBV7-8 CASSSQVFSGGYTF TGTGCCAGCAGCTCACAGGTTTTTTCGGGAGGCTACACCTTC
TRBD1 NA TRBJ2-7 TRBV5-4 CASSLDYRGREQYF TGTGCCAGCAGCTTAGACTACAGGGGGCGCGAGCAGTACTTC
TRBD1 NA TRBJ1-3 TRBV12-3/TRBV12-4 CASGTGTGYGGNTIYF TGTGCCAGCGGCACGGGGACAGGATACGGTGGAAACACCATATATTTT
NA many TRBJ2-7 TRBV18 CASSPRGHPYEQYF TGTGCCAGCTCACCACGTGGACACCCCTACGAGCAGTACTTC
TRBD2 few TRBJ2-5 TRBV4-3 CASSQESGLAGGRPLGETQYF TGCGCCAGCAGCCAAGAATCGGGTCTAGCGGGGGGCCGCCCGCTAGGAGAGACCCAGTACTTC
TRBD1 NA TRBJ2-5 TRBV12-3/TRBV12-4 CASSELTGPEETQYF TGTGCCAGCAGCGAGCTGACAGGGCCTGAAGAGACCCAGTACTTC
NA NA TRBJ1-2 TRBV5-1 CASSFQGIGGYTF TGCGCCAGCAGCTTCCAGGGGATTGGTGGCTACACCTTC
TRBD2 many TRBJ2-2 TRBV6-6 CASSPHPTWTSGNTGELFF TGTGCCAGCAGTCCACACCCTACTTGGACTAGCGGGAACACCGGGGAGCTGTTTTTT
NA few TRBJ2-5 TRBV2 CASLLERRKETQYF TGTGCCAGCCTCCTGGAGCGAAGAAAAGAGACCCAGTACTTC
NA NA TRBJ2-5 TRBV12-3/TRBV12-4 CASSSSGNQETQYF TGTGCCAGCAGCAGTAGCGGTAACCAAGAGACCCAGTACTTC
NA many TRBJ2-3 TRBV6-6 CASSLSDTQYF TGTGCCAGCAGTTTGTCAGATACGCAGTATTTT
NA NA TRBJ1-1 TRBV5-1 CASSLGGGGGTEAFF TGCGCCAGCAGCTTGGGAGGGGGGGGAGGCACTGAAGCTTTCTTT
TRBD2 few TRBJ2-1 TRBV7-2 CASSLVPSGGVIEQFF TGTGCCAGCAGCTTAGTGCCTAGCGGGGGGGTAATTGAGCAGTTCTTC
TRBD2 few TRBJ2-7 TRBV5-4 CASSLGGSQQYF TGTGCCAGCAGCTTGGGCGGGAGCCAGCAGTACTTC
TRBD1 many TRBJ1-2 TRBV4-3 CASSQDGTGNYGYTF TGCGCCAGCAGCCAAGATGGGACAGGGAATTATGGCTACACCTTC
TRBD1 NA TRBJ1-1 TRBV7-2 CASDATGGLTEAFF TGTGCCAGCGACGCCACAGGGGGCTTGACTGAAGCTTTCTTT
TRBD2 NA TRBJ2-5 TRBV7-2 CASSLAGAGGPQETQYF TGTGCCAGCAGCTTAGCGGGAGCGGGGGGGCCCCAAGAGACCCAGTACTTC
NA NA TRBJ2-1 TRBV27 CASGTSSSYNEQFF TGTGCCAGCGGGACCTCGAGCTCCTACAATGAGCAGTTCTTC
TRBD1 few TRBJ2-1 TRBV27 CASSTPGQGGYNEQFF TGTGCCAGCAGTACCCCGGGACAGGGGGGATACAATGAGCAGTTCTTC
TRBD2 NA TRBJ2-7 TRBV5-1 CASGAGGYEQYF TGCGCCAGCGGTGCCGGGGGGTACGAGCAGTACTTC
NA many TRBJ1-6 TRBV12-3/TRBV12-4 CASSPPFTPLHF TGTGCCAGCAGTCCCCCTTTTACACCCCTCCACTTT
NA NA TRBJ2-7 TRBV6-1 CASSEYGASGSYEQYF TGTGCCAGCAGTGAATACGGGGCTTCGGGCTCCTACGAGCAGTACTTC
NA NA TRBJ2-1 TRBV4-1 CASSQEGLHNEQFF TGCGCCAGCAGCCAAGAGGGACTCCACAATGAGCAGTTCTTC
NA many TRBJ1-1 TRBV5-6 CASSHVQGLSEAFF TGTGCCAGCAGCCATGTACAGGGACTTTCTGAAGCTTTCTTT
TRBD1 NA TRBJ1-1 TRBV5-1 CASRRQGRVTEAFF TGCGCCAGCCGTAGACAGGGCCGGGTCACTGAAGCTTTCTTT
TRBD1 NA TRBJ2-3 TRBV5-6 CASSFLPGQITDTQYF TGTGCCAGCAGCTTCCTTCCGGGACAGATCACAGATACGCAGTATTTT
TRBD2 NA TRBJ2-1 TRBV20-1 CSATSSAGANNEQFF TGCAGTGCTACTTCTAGCGCGGGAGCGAACAATGAGCAGTTCTTC
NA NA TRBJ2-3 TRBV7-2 CASSLVQQPTDTQYF TGTGCCAGCAGCTTAGTGCAACAGCCCACAGATACGCAGTATTTT
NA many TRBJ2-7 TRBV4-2 CASSQAPALGEQYF TGTGCCAGCAGCCAAGCACCGGCTCTGGGTGAGCAGTACTTC
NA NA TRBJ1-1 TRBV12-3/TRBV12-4 CASSTASNPLFGAFF TGTGCCAGCAGTACAGCCTCTAACCCCTTATTTGGAGCTTTCTTT
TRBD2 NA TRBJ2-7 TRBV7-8 CASSLGGGSTYEQYF TGTGCCAGCAGCTTGGGCGGGGGATCAACCTACGAGCAGTACTTC
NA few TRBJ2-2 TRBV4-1 CASSQNRDGELFF TGCGCCAGCAGCCAAAACAGGGACGGGGAGCTGTTTTTT
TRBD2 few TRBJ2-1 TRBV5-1 CASHIAGGNANEQFF TGCGCCAGCCACATAGCGGGGGGTAACGCCAATGAGCAGTTCTTC
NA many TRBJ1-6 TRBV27 CASSLLGSSYNSPLHF TGTGCCAGCAGTTTATTGGGGAGCTCCTATAATTCACCCCTCCACTTT
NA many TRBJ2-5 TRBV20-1 CSASGRGAAETQYF TGCAGTGCTAGTGGAAGGGGGGCCGCGGAGACCCAGTACTTC
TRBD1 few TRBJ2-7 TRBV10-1 CASSEWQGATGEQYF TGCGCCAGCAGTGAGTGGCAGGGGGCGACGGGCGAGCAGTACTTC
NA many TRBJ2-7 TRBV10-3 CAPRVRMTYEQYF TGTGCCCCACGGGTACGGATGACCTACGAGCAGTACTTC
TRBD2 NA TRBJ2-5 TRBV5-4 CASSLGLAGPQETQYF TGTGCCAGCAGCTTGGGGCTAGCGGGGCCGCAAGAGACCCAGTACTTC
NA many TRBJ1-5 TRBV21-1 CASSKESPSPGQGGNQPQHF TGTGCCAGCAGCAAAGAGTCACCGAGCCCGGGACAGGGAGGAAATCAGCCCCAGCATTTT
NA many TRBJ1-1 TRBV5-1 CASSTQDSYTEAFF TGCGCCAGCAGCACACAAGACAGCTACACTGAAGCTTTCTTT
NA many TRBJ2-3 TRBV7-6 CASTPCGRDITDTQYF TGTGCCAGCACCCCCTGTGGCAGGGACATCACAGATACGCAGTATTTT
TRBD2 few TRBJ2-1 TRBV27 CASILPPSGGAYNEQFF TGTGCCAGCATCCTTCCCCCTAGCGGGGGGGCCTACAATGAGCAGTTCTTC